This record concerns one T cell receptor beta chain sequence. This entry is derived from a study of control samples from healthy donors and cancer patients. The CDR3 extends over 14 amino acids. Germline V gene lookup returns CDR1 SGHRS and CDR2 YFSETQ. Trimming cost V 3 bases and J 2 bases, with 11 bases left between them. The method was immunoSEQ multiplex PCR; TCRdb's version includes in-frame clones alone and lacks a portion of them. Among about 130,000 clones, more than 85% were seen once, and the ten largest hold about 1.5%. V gene TRBV5-1 combines with J gene TRBJ1-1; unclear D gene. Sequencing was performed on PBMCs. The clonotype originates from a man over 45 with head and neck cancer. Written as DNA, the CDR3 is TGCGCCAGCAGCTCTTACGGCACCAACACTGAAGCTTTCTTT. Encoded protein: CASSSYGTNTEAFF.